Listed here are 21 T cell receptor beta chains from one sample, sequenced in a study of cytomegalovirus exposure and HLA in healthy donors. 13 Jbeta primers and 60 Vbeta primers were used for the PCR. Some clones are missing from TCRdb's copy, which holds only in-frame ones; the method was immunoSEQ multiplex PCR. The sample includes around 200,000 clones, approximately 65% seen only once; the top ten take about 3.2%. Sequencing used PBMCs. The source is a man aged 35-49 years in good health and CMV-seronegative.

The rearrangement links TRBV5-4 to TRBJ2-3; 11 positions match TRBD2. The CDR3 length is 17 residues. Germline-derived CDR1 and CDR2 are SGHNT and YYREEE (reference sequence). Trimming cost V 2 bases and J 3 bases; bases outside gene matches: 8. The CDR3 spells CASSFARLAGQTDTQYF. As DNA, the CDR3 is TGTGCCAGCAGCTTCGCTCGACTAGCGGGGCAAACAGATACGCAGTATTTT.

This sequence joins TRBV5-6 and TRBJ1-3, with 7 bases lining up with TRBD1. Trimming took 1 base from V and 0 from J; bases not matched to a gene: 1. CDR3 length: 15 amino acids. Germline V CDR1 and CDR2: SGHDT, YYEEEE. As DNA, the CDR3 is TGTGCCAGCAGCTTGAGGACAGGCTCTGGAAACACCATATATTTT. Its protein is CASSLRTGSGNTIYF.

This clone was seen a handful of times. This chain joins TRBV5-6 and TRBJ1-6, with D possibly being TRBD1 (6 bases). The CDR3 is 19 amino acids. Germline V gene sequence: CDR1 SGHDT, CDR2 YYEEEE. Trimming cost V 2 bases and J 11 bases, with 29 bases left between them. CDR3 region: CASSFGNRDKFNSVTPLHF. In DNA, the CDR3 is TGTGCCAGCAGCTTCGGGAACCGGGACAAATTTAACTCTGTGACACCCCTCCACTTT.

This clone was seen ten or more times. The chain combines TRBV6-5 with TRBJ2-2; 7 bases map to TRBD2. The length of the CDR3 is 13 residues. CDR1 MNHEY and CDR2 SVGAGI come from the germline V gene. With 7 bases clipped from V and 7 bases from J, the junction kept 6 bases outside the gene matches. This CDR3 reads CASTTSESGELFF. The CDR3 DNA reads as TGTGCCAGCACCACTAGCGAAAGCGGGGAGCTGTTTTTT.

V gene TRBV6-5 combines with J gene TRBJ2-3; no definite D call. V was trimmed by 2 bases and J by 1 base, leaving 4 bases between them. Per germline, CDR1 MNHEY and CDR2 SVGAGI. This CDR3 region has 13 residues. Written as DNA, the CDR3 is TGTGCCAGCAGTTACCCAGGCACAGATACGCAGTATTTT. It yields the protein CASSYPGTDTQYF.

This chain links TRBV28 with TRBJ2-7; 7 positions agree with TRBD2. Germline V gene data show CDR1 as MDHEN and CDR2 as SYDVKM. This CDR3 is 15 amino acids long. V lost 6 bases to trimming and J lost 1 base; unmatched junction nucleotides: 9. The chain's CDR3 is CASSALGGKSYEQYF. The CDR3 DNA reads TGTGCCAGCAGCGCCTTGGGGGGGAAGTCCTACGAGCAGTACTTC.

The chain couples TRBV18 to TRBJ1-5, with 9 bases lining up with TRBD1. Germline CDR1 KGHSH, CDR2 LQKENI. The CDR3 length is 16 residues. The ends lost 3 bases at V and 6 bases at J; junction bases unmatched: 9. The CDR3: CASSPSQGQGRQPQHF. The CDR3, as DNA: TGTGCCAGCTCACCTTCCCAGGGACAGGGTCGTCAGCCCCAGCATTTT.

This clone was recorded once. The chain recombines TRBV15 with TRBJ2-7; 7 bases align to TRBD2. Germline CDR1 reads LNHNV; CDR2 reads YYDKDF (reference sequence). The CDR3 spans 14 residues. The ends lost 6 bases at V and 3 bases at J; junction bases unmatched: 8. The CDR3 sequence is CATSLGGEVYEQYF. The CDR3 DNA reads TGTGCCACCAGTCTGGGGGGGGAGGTCTACGAGCAGTACTTC.

CDR3 protein: CASSSGGRAGINANTGELFF. The DNA of the CDR3 is TGTGCCAGCAGCTCCGGCGGGAGGGCCGGAATAAACGCGAACACCGGGGAGCTGTTTTTT. This rearrangement joins TRBV5-4 to TRBJ2-2; 9 positions agree with TRBD2. Germline assignment: CDR1 SGHNT and CDR2 YYREEE (reference sequence). CDR3 length: 20 amino acids. V lost 3 bases to trimming and J lost 0 bases; unmatched junction nucleotides: 15.

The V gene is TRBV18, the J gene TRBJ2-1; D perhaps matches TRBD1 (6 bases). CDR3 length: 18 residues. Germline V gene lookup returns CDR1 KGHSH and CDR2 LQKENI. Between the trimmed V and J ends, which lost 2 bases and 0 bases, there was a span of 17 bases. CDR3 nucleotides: TGTGCCAGCTCACCATTAACAGGGAAAAGGGGCTCCTACAATGAGCAGTTCTTC. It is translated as CASSPLTGKRGSYNEQFF.

The CDR3 nucleotides read TGTGCCAGCAGCTTAGCATATTCAGTCACAGATACGCAGTATTTT. This gives the protein CASSLAYSVTDTQYF. The chain uses TRBV7-2 and TRBJ2-3, with no clear D. V was clipped by 0 bases and J by 2 bases, with 9 bases between them. The CDR3 contains 15 residues. Germline assignment: CDR1 SGHTA and CDR2 FQGNSA.

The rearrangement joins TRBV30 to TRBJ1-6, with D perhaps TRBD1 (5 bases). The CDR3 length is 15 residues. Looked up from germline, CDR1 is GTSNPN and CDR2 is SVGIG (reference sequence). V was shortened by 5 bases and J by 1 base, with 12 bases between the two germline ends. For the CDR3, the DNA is TGTGCCTGGTCTCCTGACAGTTCCTATAATTCACCCCTCCACTTT. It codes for CAWSPDSSYNSPLHF.

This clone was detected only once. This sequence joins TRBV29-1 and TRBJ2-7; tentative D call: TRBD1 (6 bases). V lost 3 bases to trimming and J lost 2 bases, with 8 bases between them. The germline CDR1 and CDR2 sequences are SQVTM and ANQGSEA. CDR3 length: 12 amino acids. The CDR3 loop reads CSVEDRAYEQYF. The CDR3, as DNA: TGCAGCGTTGAGGACAGAGCCTACGAGCAGTACTTC.

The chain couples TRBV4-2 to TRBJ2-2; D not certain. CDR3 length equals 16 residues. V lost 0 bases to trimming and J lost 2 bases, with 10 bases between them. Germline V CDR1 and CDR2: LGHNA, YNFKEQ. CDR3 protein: CASSQDGSLNTGELFF. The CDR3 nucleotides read TGTGCCAGCAGCCAAGATGGCAGTTTAAACACCGGGGAGCTGTTTTTT.

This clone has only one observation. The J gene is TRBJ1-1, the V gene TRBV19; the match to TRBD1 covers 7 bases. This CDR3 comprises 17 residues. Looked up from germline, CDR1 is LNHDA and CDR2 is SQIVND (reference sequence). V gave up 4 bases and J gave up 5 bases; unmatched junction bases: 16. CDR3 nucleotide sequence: TGTGCCAGTAGTACTAGATTGACAGGGAATAAGGTTACTGAAGCTTTCTTT. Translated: CASSTRLTGNKVTEAFF.

CDR3 loop: CASSLYYRGNTEAFF. The CDR3 coding sequence is TGTGCCAGCAGCCTATACTACAGGGGGAACACTGAAGCTTTCTTT. V usage is TRBV5-4 and J usage is TRBJ1-1; 7 bases align to TRBD1. V shed 4 bases, J shed 1 base, and the junction held 7 bases outside the gene matches. In germline, CDR1 is SGHNT, CDR2 YYREEE (reference sequence). The CDR3 has 15 residues.

The CDR3 nucleotides read TGTGCCAGCAGTTGGCCCTCTAGACAGGATACGCAGTATTTT. Its protein product is CASSWPSRQDTQYF. The chain couples TRBV6-6 to TRBJ2-3, with a weak D call TRBD1 (5 bases). In germline, CDR1 is MNHNY, CDR2 SVGAGI (reference sequence). The CDR3 contains 14 residues. The V gene lost 4 bases and the J gene lost 6 bases, with 14 bases spanning the gap.

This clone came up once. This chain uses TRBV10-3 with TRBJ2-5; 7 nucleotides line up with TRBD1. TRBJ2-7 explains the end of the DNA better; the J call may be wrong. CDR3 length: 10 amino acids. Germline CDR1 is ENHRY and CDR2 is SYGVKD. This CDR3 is CATTGYEQYF. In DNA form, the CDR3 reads TGTGCCACGACAGGGTACGAGCAGTACTTC.

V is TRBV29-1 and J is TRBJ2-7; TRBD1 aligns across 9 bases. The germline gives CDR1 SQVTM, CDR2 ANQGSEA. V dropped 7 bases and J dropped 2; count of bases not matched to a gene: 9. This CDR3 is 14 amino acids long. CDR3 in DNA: TGCAGCGCTGCGGGACAGGGTAGAGCCTACGAGCAGTACTTC. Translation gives CSAAGQGRAYEQYF.

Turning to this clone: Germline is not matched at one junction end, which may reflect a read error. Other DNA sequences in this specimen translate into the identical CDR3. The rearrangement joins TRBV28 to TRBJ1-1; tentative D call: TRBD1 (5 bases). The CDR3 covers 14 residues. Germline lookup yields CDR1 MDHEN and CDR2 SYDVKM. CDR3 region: CASSSAGVNTEAFF. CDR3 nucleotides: TGTGCCAGCAGCTCGGCGGGGGTGAACACTGAGGCTTTCTTT.

CDR3 sequence (DNA): TGTGCCAGCAGCACCTCTAGCGAGAGGATGTACGAGCAGTACTTC. Translated: CASSTSSERMYEQYF. The chain combines TRBV5-4 with TRBJ2-7, with TRBD2 as a possible D gene (6 bases). The CDR3 has 15 amino acids. Trimming took 4 bases from V and 4 from J, leaving 18 bases between them. Germline V CDR1 and CDR2: SGHNT, YYREEE (reference sequence).